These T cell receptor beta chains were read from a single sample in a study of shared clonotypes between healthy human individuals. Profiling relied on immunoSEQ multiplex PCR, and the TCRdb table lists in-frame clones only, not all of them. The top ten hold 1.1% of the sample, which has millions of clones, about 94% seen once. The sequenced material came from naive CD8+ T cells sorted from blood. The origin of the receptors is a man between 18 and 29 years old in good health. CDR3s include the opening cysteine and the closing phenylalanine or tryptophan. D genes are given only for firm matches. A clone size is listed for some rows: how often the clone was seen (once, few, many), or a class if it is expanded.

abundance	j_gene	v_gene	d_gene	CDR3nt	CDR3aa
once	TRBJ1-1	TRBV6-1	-	TGTGCCAGCAGTGAAGACGGGCGGAACACTGAAGCTTTCTTT	CASSEDGRNTEAFF
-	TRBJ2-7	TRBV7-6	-	TGTGCCAGCAGCTCAGGCCACGAGCAGTACTTC	CASSSGHEQYF
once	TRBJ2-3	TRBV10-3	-	TGTGCCATCAGTGATCGTTCTAACACAGATACGCAGTATTTT	CAISDRSNTDTQYF
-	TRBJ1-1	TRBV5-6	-	TGTGCCAGCAGCTTGGGGACAGTAGACCAAGCTTTCTTT	CASSLGTVDQAFF
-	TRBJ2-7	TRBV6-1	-	TGTGCCAGCAGTGAAGCCCTGGACCTAAACGAGCAGTACTTC	CASSEALDLNEQYF
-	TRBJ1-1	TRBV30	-	TGTGCCTGGAGTGAAGGTTGGGTGAACACTGAAGCTTTCTTT	CAWSEGWVNTEAFF
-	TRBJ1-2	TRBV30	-	TGTGCCTGGAGTCCCGACGGAAACTATGGCTACACCTTC	CAWSPDGNYGYTF
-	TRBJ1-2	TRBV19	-	TGTGCCAGTAGTATCCGTGCGAACTATGGCTACACCTTC	CASSIRANYGYTF
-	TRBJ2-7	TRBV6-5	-	TGTGCCAGCAGTTCCGGCTCCTACGAGCAGTACTTC	CASSSGSYEQYF
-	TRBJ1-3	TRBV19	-	TGTGCCAGTAGTGAGGGCCCGAGCTCTGGAAACACCATATATTTT	CASSEGPSSGNTIYF
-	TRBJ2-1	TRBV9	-	TGTGCCAGCAGCCCCCATGTTGTATACAATGAGCAGTTCTTC	CASSPHVVYNEQFF
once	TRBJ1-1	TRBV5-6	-	TGTGCCAGCAGCTGGGTCGAATCCACTGAAGCTTTCTTT	CASSWVESTEAFF
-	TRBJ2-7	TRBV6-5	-	TGTGCCAGCGGCCTGAATGGGGAGAGCTACGAGCAGTACTTC	CASGLNGESYEQYF
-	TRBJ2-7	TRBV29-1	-	TGCAGCGTCCGGGACCCACCCTACGAGCAGTACTTC	CSVRDPPYEQYF
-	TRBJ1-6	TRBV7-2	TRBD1	TGTGCCAGCAGCTTATTGGGACAGGGGAATTCACCCCTCCACTTT	CASSLLGQGNSPLHF